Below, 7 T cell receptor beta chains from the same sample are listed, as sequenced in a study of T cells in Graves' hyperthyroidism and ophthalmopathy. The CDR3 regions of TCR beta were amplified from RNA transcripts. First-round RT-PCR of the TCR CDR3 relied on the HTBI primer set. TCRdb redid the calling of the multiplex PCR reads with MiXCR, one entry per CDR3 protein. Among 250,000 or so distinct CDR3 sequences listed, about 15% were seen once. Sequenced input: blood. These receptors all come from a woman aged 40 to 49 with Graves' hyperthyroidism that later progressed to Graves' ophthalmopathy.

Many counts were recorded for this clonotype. For the CDR3, the DNA is TGCGCCAGCAGTAACAACAGGGAGGAGACCCAGTACTTC. It encodes CASSNNREETQYF. The gene calls are TRBV5-1 and TRBJ2-5; D is possibly TRBD1 (6 bases). Trimming cost V 5 bases and J 5 bases, with 13 bases left between them. Germline V CDR1 and CDR2: SGHRS, YFSETQ. CDR3 length equals 13 residues.

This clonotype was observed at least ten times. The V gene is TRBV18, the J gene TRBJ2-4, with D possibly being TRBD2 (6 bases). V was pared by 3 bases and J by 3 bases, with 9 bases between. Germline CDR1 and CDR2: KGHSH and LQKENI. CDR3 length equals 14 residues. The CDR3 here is CASSPREGKNIQYF. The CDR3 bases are TGTGCCAGCTCACCGCGGGAAGGCAAAAACATTCAGTACTTC.

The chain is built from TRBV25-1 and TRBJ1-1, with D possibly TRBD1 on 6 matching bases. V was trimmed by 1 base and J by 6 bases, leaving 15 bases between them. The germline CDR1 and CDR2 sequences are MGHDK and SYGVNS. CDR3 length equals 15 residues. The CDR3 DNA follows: TGTGCCAGCAGTGAATCGGCAGGGGAGTACGCTGAAGCTTTCTTT. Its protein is CASSESAGEYAEAFF.

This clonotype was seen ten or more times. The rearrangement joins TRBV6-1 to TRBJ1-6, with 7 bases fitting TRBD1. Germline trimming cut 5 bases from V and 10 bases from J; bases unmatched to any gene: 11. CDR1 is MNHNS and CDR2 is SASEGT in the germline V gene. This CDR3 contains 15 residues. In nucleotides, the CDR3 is TGTGCCAGCAGTAAAACAGGGGTGTTATGGTCACCCCTCCACTTT. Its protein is CASSKTGVLWSPLHF.

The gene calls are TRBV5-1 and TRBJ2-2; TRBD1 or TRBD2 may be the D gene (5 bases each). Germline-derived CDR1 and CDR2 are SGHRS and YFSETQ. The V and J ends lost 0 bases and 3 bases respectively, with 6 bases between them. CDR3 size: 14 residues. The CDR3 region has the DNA TGCGCCAGCAGCTTGGGGGACCACACCGGGGAGCTGTTTTTT. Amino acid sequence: CASSLGDHTGELFF.

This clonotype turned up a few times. Here the CDR3 reads CASSPPRTRISHEQYF. The DNA for the CDR3 is TGTGCCAGCTCACCGCCTCGGACTAGGATTTCCCACGAGCAGTACTTC. V usage is TRBV18 and J usage is TRBJ2-7, with 7 positions matching TRBD2. Trimming took 3 bases from V and 5 from J; bases not matched to a gene: 13. The CDR3 length is 16 residues. The V gene's germline CDR1 is KGHSH and CDR2 LQKENI.

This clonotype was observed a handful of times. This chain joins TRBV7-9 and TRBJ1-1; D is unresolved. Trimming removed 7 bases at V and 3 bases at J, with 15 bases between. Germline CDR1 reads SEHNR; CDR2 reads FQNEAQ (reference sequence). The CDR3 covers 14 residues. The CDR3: CASNSRGDHTEAFF. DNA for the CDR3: TGTGCCAGCAACTCTCGGGGAGACCACACTGAAGCTTTCTTT.